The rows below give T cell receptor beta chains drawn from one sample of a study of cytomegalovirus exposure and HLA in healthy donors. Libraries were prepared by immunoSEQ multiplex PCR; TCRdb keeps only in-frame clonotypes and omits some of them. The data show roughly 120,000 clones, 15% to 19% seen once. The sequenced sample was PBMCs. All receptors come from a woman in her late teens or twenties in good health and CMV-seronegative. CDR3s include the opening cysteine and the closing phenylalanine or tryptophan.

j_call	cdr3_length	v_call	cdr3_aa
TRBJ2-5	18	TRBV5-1	CASSLGGVGRSLQETQYF
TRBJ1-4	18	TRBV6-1	CASSEAAGQGATNEKLFF
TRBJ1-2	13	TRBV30	CAWSVRQGGGYTF
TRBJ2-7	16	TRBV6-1	CASSEAAQGRSYEQYF
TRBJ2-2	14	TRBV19	CASTGGEVTGELFF
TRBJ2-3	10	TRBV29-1	CSVAQDTQYF
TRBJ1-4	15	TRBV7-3	CASSPTGGAGEKLFF
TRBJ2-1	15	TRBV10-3	CAISVLAGVGGEQFF
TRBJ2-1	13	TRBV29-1	CSVGPSSYNEQFF
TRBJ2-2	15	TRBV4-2	CASSMGLDNTGELFF
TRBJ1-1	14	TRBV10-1	CASSESRRGTEAFF
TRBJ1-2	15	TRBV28	CASSLPTGTDYGYTF